Given below is one T cell receptor (beta chain) in context. Antigen: not known. These data belong to a study of PD-1 blockade in classical Hodgkin lymphoma. Study findings and constraints: Reported findings placed baseline TCR diversity lower in newly diagnosed patients (compared with healthy donors).

The data were produced by immunoSEQ multiplex PCR, yet TCRdb's version contains in-frame clones alone and is incomplete. The data show more than 140,000 clones, with just under 80% seen just once and about 9% held by the top ten. Relapse was seen in all patients after autologous stem cell transplantation, and brentuximab vedotin exposure was variable. The TCR sequence derives from a human donor with classical Hodgkin lymphoma. Material: peripheral blood mononuclear cells (PBMCs), obtained before the second cycle of nivolumab.

DNA for the CDR3: TGCGCCAGCAGCTTGGGACAGGCGTACACTGAAGCTTTCTTT. Protein product: CASSLGQAYTEAFF. The V call is TRBV5-1, the J call TRBJ1-1; tentatively, D is TRBD1 (6 bases). Germline V gene lookup returns CDR1 SGHRS and CDR2 YFSETQ. The CDR3 has 14 residues. V lost 0 bases, J lost 3 bases, and 9 bases lay in between.